The rows below give T cell receptor beta chains drawn from one sample of a study of cytomegalovirus exposure and HLA in healthy donors. Repertoires were generated with immunoSEQ multiplex PCR, while TCRdb's copy carries only in-frame clones and drops some. This repertoire includes over 150,000 clones. Sequenced sample: PBMCs. These receptors originate from a boy aged 5 to 17 in good health and CMV-seronegative. Each CDR3 is given with its conserved first and last residue. Each record gives: D gene, J gene, V gene, CDR3 protein. D genes are given only for firm matches.

>-|TRBJ2-5|TRBV6-5
CASSYNYLGETQYF
>-|TRBJ1-1|TRBV5-1
CASSLFIGGLDTEAFF
>-|TRBJ1-5|TRBV6-6
CASSYLASSNQPQHF
>-|TRBJ1-1|TRBV11-1
CASSLAVAGLNTEAFF
>TRBD1|TRBJ1-6|TRBV10-3
CANGAGGFPLHF
>-|TRBJ2-1|TRBV5-1
CASSLVADNYNEQFF
>TRBD1|TRBJ1-2|TRBV29-1
CSVDRDHGYTF
>-|TRBJ2-5|TRBV10-2
CASSQAPDWYLQETQYF
>-|TRBJ2-2|TRBV9
CASSVSGQFRSRELFF
>-|TRBJ1-4|TRBV5-1
CASSIGGLDEKLFF
>-|TRBJ1-4|TRBV4-1
CASSQEPGQTNEKLFF
>-|-|TRBV5-6
CASSPRVTGEQYF
>-|TRBJ2-1|TRBV9
CASSVDAGAYNEQFF
>-|TRBJ1-5|TRBV6-6
CASSHNQPQHF
>-|TRBJ1-1|TRBV19
CASSIRRGDTEAFF
>-|TRBJ1-5|TRBV28
CASSPRDHRNQPQHF